The T cell receptor beta chain under discussion was sequenced for a study of blood T cell repertoires in COVID-19. Study-level information: Spain, Italy and the United States supplied samples that represented acute and convalescent COVID-19. The analysed material was cDNA or gDNA that came from T cells, B-cell-depleted T cells, or PBMCs.

In the source study's methods: Reference gene primer amplification gave estimated nucleated cell counts. Some clones are missing from TCRdb's copy, which holds only in-frame ones; the method was immunoSEQ multiplex PCR. V and J calls and clone size are those listed in that table; D and trimming were worked out from the DNA. There are over 150,000 clones in the sample; 84% occur only once, and less than 9.5% lies in the top ten. Among Cohort 3 donors, those recovered had two negative PCRs, clearance, or symptom resolution. V lost 6 bases, J lost 6 bases, and 7 bases stayed unmatched. This CDR3 contains 14 residues. Germline CDR1 is MNHEY and CDR2 is SVGAGI.

The chain links TRBV6-5 to TRBJ1-3, with 8 nucleotides matching TRBD1. The material sequenced was PBMCs or T cells enriched from blood (not recorded which). The clonotype comes from a man aged 35-49 years who had recovered from COVID-19. The CDR3 coding sequence is TGTGCCAGCAGGCTCACAGGGGGTGCAAACACCATATATTTT. This gives the protein CASRLTGGANTIYF.